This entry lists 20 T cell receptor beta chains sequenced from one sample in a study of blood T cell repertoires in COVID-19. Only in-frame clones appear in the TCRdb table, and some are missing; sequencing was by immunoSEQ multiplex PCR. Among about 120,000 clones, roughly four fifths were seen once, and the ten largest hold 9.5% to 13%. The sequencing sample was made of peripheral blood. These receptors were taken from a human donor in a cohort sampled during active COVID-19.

The CDR3 loop reads CASSLGPSEYGYGYTF. CDR3 DNA: TGTGCCAGCAGCTTAGGGCCGAGCGAGTATGGGTATGGCTACACCTTC. This chain joins TRBV7-6 and TRBJ1-2; D is undetermined. The CDR3 has 16 residues. The germline V gene encodes CDR1 SGHVS and CDR2 FNYEAQ. V dropped 1 base and J dropped 5 bases, with 17 bases sitting between them.

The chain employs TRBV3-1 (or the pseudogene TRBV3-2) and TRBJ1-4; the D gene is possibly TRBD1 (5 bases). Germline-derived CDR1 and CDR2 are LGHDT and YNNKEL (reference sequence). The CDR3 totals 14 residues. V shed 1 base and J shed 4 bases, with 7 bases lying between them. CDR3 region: CASSQGQGNEKLFF. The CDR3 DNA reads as TGTGCCAGCAGCCAAGGGCAGGGTAATGAAAAACTGTTTTTT.

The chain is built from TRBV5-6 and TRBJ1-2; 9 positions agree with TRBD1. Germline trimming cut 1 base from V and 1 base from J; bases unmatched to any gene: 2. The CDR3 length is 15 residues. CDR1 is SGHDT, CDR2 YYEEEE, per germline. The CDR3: CASSLRDRVNYGYTF. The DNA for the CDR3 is TGTGCCAGCAGCTTGAGGGACAGGGTTAACTATGGCTACACCTTC.

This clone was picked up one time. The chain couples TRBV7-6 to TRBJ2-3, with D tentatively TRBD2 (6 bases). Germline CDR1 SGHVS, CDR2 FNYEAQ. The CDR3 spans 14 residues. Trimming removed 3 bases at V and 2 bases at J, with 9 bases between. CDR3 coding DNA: TGTGCCAGCAGCTTGGGGACTTTCACAGATACGCAGTATTTT. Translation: CASSLGTFTDTQYF.

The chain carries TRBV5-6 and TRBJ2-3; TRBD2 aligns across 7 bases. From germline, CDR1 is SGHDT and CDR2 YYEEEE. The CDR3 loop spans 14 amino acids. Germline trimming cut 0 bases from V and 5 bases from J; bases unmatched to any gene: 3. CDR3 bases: TGTGCCAGCAGCTTGGAGGGGAGGGGAGATACGCAGTATTTT. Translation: CASSLEGRGDTQYF.

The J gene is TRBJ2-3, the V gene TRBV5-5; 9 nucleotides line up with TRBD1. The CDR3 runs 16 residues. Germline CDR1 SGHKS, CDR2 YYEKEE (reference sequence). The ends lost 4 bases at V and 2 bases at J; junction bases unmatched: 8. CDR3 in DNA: TGTGCCAGCAGCCCGGGACAGGGAACCTACACAGATACGCAGTATTTT. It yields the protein CASSPGQGTYTDTQYF.

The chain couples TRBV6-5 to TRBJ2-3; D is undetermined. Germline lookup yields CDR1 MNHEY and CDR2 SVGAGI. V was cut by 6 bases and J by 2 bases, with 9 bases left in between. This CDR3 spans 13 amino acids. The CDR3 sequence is CASRGAPTDTQYF. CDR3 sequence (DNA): TGTGCCAGCAGGGGCGCCCCCACAGATACGCAGTATTTT.

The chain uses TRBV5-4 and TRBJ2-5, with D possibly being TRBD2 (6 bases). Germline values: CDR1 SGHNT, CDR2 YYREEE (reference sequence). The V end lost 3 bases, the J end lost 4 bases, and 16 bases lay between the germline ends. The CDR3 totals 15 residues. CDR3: CASSSIVGGRETQYF. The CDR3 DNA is TGTGCCAGCAGCTCCATAGTGGGGGGAAGAGAGACCCAGTACTTC.

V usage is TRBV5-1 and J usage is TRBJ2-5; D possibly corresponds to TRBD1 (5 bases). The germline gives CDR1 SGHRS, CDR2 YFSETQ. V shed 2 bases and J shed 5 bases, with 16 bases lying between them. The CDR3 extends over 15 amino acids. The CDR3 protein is CASSLATKGVETQYF. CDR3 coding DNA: TGCGCCAGCAGCTTAGCCACCAAAGGGGTGGAGACCCAGTACTTC.

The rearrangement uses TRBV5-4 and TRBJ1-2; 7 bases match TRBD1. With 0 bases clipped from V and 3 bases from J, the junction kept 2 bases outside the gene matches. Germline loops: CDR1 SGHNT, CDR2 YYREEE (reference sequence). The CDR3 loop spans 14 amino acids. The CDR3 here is CASSLDDRDYGYTF. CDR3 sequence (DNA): TGTGCCAGCAGCTTGGACGACAGGGACTATGGCTACACCTTC. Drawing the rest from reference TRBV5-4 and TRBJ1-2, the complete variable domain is ETGVTQSPTHLIKTRGQQVTLRCSSQSGHNTVSWYQQALGQGPQFIFQYYREEENGRGNFPPRFSGLQFPNYSSELNVNALELDDSALYLCASSLDDRDYGYTFGSGTRLTVV.

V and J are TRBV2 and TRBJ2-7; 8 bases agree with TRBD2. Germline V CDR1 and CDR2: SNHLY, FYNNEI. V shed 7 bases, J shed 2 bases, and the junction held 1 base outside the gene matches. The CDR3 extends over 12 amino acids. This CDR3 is CASKAGAYEQYF. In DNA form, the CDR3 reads TGTGCCAGCAAAGCGGGGGCCTACGAGCAGTACTTC.

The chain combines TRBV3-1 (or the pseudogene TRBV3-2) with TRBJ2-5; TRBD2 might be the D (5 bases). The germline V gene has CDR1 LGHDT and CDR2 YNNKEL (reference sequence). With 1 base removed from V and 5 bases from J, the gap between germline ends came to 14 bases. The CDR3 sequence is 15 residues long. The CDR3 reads CASSQGLLGGETQYF. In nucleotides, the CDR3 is TGTGCCAGCAGCCAAGGCTTACTAGGCGGGGAGACCCAGTACTTC.

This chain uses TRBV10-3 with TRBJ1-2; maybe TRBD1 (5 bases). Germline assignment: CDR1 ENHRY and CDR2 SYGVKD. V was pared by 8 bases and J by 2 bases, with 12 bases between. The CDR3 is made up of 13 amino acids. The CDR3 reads CAIRWGDNYGYTF. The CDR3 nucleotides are TGTGCCATCCGATGGGGGGACAACTATGGCTACACCTTC.

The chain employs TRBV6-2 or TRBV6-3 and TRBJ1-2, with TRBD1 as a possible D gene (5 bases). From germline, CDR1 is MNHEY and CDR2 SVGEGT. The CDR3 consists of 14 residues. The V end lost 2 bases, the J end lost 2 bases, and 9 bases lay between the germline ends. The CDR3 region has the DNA TGTGCCAGCAGTTACCGACAGTACAACTATGGCTACACCTTC. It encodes CASSYRQYNYGYTF.

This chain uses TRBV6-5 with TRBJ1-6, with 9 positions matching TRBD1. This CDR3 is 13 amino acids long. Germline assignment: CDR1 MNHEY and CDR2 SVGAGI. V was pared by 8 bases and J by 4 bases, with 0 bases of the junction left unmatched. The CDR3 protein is CASGTGYNSPLHF. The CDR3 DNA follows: TGTGCCAGCGGGACAGGGTATAATTCACCCCTCCACTTT.

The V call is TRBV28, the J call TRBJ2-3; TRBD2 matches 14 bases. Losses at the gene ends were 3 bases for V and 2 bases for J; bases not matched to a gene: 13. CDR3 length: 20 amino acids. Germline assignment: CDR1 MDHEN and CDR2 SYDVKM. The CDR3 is CASSFLEPWTSGGHTDTQYF. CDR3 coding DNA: TGTGCCAGCAGTTTCCTCGAACCTTGGACTAGCGGGGGGCACACAGATACGCAGTATTTT.

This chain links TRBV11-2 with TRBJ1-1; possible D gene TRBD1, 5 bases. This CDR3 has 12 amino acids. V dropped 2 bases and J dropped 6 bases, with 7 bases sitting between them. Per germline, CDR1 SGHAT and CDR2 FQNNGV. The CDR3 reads CASSLQGAEAFF. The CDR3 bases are TGTGCCAGCAGCTTACAAGGGGCTGAAGCTTTCTTT.

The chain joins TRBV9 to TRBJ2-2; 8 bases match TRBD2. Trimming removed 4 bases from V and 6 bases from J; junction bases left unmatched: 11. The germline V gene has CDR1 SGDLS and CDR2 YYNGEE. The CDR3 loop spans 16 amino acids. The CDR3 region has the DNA TGTGCCAGCAGCCCCCACCTCGGGGGGGCCCCCGGGGAGCTGTTTTTT. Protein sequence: CASSPHLGGAPGELFF.

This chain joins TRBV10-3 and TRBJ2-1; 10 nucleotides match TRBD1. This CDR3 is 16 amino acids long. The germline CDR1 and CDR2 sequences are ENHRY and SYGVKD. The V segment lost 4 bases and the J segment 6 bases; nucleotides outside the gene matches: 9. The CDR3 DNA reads TGTGCCATCAGTGGTGCCGGGACAGGGGTGGGCAATGAGCAGTTCTTC. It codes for CAISGAGTGVGNEQFF.

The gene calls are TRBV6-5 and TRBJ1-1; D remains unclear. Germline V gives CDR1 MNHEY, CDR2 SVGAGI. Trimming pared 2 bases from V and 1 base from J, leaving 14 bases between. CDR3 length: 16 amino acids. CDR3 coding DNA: TGTGCCAGCAGTTACGCAATAGCAGGAGGGAACACTGAAGCTTTCTTT. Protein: CASSYAIAGGNTEAFF.